This T cell receptor (beta chain) was captured by sequencing in a study of CD8+ T cells in alopecia areata. Notes on the study in general: Affected lesional scalp, above all in alopecia totalis/universalis, was more clonal than normal scalp. Unlike in mice, where it was clearer, TCR sharing across patients was less clear, possibly HLA-related. Scalp samples also contribute reads from the resident alphabeta T cells found in normal skin.

The authors extracted RNA and reverse transcribed it into cDNA as the sequencing template. Repertoires were generated with immunoSEQ multiplex PCR, while TCRdb's copy carries only in-frame clones and drops some. The sample lists approximately 150,000 clones; about 54% were seen once. This clone was seen more than once but under ten times. The target antigen is unknown. Looked up from germline, CDR1 is SGHDT and CDR2 is YYEEEE. This CDR3 has 16 amino acids. Deletions cut 7 bases from V and 7 bases from J, with 24 bases between. The rearrangement uses TRBV5-6 and TRBJ1-3, with a possible D match to TRBD1 (6 bases). Sequenced sample: CD4+ T cells sorted from blood. This TCR was recovered from a human donor in good health. CDR3 sequence reads: CASGREDSRTLNTIYF. Here the CDR3 DNA reads TGTGCCAGCGGGAGAGAGGACAGTAGGACTCTGAACACCATATATTTT. The variable domain in full, completed from reference TRBV5-6 and TRBJ1-3, reads DAGVTQSPTHLIKTRGQQVTLRCSPKSGHDTVSWYQQALGQGPQFIFQYYEEEERQRGNFPDRFSGHQFPNYSSELNVNALLLGDSALYLCASGREDSRTLNTIYFGEGSWLTVV.